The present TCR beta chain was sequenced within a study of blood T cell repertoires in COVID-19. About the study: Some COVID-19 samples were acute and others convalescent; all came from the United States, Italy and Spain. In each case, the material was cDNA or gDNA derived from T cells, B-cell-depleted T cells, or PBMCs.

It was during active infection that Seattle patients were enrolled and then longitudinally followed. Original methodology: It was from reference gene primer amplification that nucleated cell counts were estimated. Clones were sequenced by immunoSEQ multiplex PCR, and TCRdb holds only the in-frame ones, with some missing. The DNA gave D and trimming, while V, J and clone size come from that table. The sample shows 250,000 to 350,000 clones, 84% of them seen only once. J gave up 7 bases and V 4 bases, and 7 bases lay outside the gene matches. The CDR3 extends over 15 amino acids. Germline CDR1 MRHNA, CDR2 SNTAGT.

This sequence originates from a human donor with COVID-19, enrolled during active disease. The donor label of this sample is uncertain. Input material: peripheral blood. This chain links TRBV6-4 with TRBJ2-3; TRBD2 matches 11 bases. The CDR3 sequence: CASSVLAGGPNTQYF. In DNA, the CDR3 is TGTGCCAGCAGTGTCCTAGCGGGAGGCCCAAATACGCAGTATTTT.